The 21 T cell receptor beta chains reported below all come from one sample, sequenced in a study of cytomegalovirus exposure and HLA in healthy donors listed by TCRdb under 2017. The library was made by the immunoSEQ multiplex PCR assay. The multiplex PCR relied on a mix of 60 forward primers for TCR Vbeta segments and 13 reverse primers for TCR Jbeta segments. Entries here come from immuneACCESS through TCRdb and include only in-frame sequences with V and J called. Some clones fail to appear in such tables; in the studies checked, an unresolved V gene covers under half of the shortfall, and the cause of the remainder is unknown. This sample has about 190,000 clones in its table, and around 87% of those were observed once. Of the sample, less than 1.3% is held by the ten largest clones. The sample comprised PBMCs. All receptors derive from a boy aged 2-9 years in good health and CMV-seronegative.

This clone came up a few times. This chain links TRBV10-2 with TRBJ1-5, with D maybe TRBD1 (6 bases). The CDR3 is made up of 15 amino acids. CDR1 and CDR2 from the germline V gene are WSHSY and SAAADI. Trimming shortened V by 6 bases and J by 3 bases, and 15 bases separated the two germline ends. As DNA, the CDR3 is TGCGCCAGCAGAAAGGACAGTCTTGCCAATCAGCCCCAGCATTTT. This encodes CASRKDSLANQPQHF.

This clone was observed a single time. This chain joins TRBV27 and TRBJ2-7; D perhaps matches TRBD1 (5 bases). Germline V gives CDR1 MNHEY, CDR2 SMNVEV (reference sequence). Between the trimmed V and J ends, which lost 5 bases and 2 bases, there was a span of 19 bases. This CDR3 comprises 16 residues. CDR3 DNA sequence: TGTGCCAGCAGTCCCTCCACCCAGACAGTCCCCTACGAGCAGTACTTC. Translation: CASSPSTQTVPYEQYF.

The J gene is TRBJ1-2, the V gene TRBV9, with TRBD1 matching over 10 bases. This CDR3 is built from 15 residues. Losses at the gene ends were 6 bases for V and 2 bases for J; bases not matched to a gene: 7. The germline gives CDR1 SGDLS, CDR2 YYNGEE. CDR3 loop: CASNFDRGRNYGYTF. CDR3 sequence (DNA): TGTGCCAGCAACTTCGACAGGGGGCGGAACTATGGCTACACCTTC.

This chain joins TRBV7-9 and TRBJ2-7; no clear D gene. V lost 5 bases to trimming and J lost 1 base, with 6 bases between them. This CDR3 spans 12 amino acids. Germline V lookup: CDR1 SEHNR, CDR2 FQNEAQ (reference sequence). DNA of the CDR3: TGTGCCAGCAGCCCCTATTCCTACGAGCAGTACTTC. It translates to CASSPYSYEQYF. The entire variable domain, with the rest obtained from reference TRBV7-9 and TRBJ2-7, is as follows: DTGVSQNPRHKITKRGQNVTFRCDPISEHNRLYWYRQTLGQGPEFLTYFQNEAQLEKSRLLSDRFSAERPKGSFSTLEIQRTEQGDSAMYLCASSPYSYEQYFGPGTRLTVT.

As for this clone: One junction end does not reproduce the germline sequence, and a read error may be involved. CDR3 protein: CSSSLEEGIYEQYF. The CDR3 coding sequence is TGTTCCAGCAGCTTAGAGGAGGGGATCTACGAGCAGTACTTC. J is TRBJ2-7 and V is TRBV7-9, with D perhaps matching TRBD2 (6 bases). Germline loops: CDR1 SEHNR, CDR2 FQNEAQ (reference sequence). This CDR3 spans 14 amino acids.

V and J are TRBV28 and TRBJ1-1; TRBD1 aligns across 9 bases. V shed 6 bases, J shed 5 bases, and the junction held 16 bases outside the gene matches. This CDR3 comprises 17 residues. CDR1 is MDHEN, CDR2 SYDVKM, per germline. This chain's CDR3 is CASSVTPTGGAGTEAFF. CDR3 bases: TGTGCCAGCAGCGTAACTCCTACAGGGGGCGCGGGGACTGAAGCTTTCTTT.

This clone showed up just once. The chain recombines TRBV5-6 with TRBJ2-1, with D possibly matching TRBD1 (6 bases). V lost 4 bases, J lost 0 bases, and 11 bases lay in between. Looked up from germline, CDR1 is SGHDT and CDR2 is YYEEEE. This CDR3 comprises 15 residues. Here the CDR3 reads CASSNRESSYNEQFF. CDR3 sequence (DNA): TGTGCCAGCAGCAACAGGGAAAGCTCCTACAATGAGCAGTTCTTC. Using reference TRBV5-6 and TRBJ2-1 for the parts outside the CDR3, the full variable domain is DAGVTQSPTHLIKTRGQQVTLRCSPKSGHDTVSWYQQALGQGPQFIFQYYEEEERQRGNFPDRFSGHQFPNYSSELNVNALLLGDSALYLCASSNRESSYNEQFFGPGTRLTVL.

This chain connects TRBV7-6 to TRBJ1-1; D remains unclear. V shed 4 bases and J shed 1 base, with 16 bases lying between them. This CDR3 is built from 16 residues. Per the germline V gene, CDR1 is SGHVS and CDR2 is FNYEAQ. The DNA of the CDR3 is TGTGCCAGCAGCTCTTCAAGCGGGCCGCGGAACACTGAAGCTTTCTTT. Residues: CASSSSSGPRNTEAFF. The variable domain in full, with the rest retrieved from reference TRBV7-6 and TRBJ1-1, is GAGVSQSPRYKVTKRGQDVALRCDPISGHVSLYWYRQALGQGPEFLTYFNYEAQQDKSGLPNDRFSAERPEGSISTLTIQRTEQRDSAMYRCASSSSSGPRNTEAFFGQGTRLTVV.

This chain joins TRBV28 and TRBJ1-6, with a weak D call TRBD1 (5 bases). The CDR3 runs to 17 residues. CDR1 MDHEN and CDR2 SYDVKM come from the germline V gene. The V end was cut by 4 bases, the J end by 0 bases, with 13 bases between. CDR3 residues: CASSSPGGSSYNSPLHF. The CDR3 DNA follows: TGTGCCAGCAGTTCCCCGGGGGGGAGCTCCTATAATTCACCCCTCCACTTT. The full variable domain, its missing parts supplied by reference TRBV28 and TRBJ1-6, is DVKVTQSSRYLVKRTGEKVFLECVQDMDHENMFWYRQDPGLGLRLIYFSYDVKMKEKGDIPEGYSVSREKKERFSLILESASTNQTSMYLCASSSPGGSSYNSPLHFGNGTRLTVT.

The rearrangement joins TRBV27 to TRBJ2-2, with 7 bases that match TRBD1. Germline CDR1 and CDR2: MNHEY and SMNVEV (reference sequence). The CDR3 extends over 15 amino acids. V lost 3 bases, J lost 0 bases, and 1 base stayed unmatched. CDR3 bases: TGTGCCAGCAGTTTCGGGACAGCGAACACCGGGGAGCTGTTTTTT. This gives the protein CASSFGTANTGELFF.

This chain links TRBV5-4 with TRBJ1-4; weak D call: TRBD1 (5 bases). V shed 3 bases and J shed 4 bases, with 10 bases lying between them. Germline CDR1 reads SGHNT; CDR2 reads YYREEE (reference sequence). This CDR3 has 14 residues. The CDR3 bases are TGTGCCAGCAGCTCGCGTGACAGTAATGAAAAACTGTTTTTT. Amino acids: CASSSRDSNEKLFF.

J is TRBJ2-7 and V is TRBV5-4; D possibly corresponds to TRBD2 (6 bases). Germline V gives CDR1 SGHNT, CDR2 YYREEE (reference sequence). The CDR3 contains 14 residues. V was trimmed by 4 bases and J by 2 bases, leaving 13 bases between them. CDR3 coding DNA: TGTGCCAGCAGCATGGCTAGCGCTCCCTACGAGCAGTACTTC. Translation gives CASSMASAPYEQYF. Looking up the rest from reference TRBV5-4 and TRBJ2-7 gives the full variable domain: ETGVTQSPTHLIKTRGQQVTLRCSSQSGHNTVSWYQQALGQGPQFIFQYYREEENGRGNFPPRFSGLQFPNYSSELNVNALELDDSALYLCASSMASAPYEQYFGPGTRLTVT.

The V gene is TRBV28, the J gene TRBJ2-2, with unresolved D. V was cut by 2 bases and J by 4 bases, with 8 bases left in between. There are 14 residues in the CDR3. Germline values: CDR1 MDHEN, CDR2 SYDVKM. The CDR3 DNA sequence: TGTGCCAGCAGTTTAGGAACAGCCACCGGGGAGCTGTTTTTT. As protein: CASSLGTATGELFF.

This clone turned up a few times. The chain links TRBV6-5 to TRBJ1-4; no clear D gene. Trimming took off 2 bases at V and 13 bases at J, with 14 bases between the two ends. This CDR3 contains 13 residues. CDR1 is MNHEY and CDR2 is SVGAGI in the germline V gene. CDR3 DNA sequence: TGTGCCAGCAGTTACGGTGGCCCGGAGGGACTGTTTTTT. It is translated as CASSYGGPEGLFF.

CDR3 in amino acids: CASSYPRGVNTEAFF. CDR3 DNA: TGTGCCAGCAGTTACCCCCGCGGCGTGAACACTGAAGCTTTCTTT. The chain combines TRBV6-6 with TRBJ1-1, with D hard to call. V was trimmed by 2 bases and J by 0 bases, leaving 10 bases between them. There are 15 residues in the CDR3. CDR1 is MNHNY, CDR2 SVGAGI, per germline (reference sequence).

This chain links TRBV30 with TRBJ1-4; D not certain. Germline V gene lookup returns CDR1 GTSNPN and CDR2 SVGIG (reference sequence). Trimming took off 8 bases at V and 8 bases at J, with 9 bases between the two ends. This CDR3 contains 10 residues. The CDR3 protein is CAGLYEKLFF. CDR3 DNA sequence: TGTGCCGGCCTTTACGAAAAACTGTTTTTT.

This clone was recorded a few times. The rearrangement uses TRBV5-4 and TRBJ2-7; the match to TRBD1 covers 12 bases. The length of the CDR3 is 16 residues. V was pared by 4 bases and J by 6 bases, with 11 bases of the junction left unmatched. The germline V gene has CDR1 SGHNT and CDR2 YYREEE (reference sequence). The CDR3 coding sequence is TGTGCCAGCAGCCTAACACCGGGACAGGGGGCAGGCGAGCAGTACTTC. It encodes CASSLTPGQGAGEQYF.

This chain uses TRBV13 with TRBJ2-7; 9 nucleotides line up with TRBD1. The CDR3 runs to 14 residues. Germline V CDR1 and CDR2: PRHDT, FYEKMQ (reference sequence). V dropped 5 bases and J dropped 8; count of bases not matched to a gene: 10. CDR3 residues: CASSLRDRVYQQYF. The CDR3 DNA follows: TGTGCCAGCAGCCTCCGGGACAGGGTATACCAGCAGTACTTC.

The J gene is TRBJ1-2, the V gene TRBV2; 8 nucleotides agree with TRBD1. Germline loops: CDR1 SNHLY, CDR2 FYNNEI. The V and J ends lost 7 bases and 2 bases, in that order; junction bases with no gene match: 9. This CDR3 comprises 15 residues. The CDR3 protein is CASTEQTGDNYGYTF. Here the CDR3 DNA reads TGTGCCAGCACGGAACAGACAGGGGACAACTATGGCTACACCTTC.

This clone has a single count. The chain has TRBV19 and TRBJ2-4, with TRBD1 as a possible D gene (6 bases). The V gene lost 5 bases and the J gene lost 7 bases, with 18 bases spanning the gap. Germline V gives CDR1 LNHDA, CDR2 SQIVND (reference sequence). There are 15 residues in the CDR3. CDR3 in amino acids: CASSAITGTKNIQYF. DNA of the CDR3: TGTGCCAGTAGTGCAATTACCGGGACAAAGAACATTCAGTACTTC.

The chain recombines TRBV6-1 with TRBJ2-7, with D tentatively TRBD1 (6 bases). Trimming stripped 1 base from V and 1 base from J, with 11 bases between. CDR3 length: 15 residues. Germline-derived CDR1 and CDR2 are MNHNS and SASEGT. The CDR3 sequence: CASSEGTALSYEQYF. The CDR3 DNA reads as TGTGCCAGCAGTGAAGGGACAGCGCTTTCCTACGAGCAGTACTTC.